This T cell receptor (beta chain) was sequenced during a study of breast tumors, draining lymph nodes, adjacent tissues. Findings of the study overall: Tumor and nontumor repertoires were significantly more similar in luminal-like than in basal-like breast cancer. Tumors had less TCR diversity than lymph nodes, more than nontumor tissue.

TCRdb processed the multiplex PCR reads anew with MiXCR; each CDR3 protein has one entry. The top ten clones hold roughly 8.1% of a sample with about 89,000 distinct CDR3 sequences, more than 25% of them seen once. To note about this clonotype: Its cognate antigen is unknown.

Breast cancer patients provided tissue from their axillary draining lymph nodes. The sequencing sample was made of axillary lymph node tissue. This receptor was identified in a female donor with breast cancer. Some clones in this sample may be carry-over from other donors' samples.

CDR3 coding DNA: TGTGCCAGCAGGGGACTAGCGGGATACTCCTACAATGAGCAGTTCTTC. Protein sequence: CASRGLAGYSYNEQFF. The genes are TRBV27 and TRBJ2-1, with TRBD2 matching over 13 bases. Losses at the gene ends were 6 bases for V and 0 bases for J; bases not matched to a gene: 2. Germline CDR1 reads MNHEY; CDR2 reads SMNVEV (reference sequence). The CDR3 contains 16 residues.